This T cell receptor (beta chain) was found in a study of blood T cell repertoires in COVID-19. V gave up 4 bases and J gave up 5 bases, with 15 bases separating them. Looked up from germline, CDR1 is SGDLS and CDR2 is YYNGEE. The CDR3 runs 14 residues. Source study methods: The authors estimated nucleated cell counts from reference gene primer amplification. TCRdb's copy holds only in-frame clones and misses some; the assay was immunoSEQ multiplex PCR. The V and J calls and clone size are taken from that table; D and trimming were inferred from the DNA. The sample includes roughly 15,000 clones, 65% to 85% seen only once; the top ten take 28%.

The chain has TRBV9 and TRBJ2-5; D perhaps matches TRBD1 (6 bases). The clonotype originates from a human donor in a cohort sampled during active COVID-19. The sequenced material came from peripheral blood. CDR3 nucleotide sequence: TGTGCCAGCAGCCCGGGACAAAGACTGGAGACCCAGTACTTC. Protein: CASSPGQRLETQYF.